These 7 T cell receptor beta chains originate from one sample sequenced in a study of radiotherapy plus CTLA-4 blockade in lung cancer. The data were produced by immunoSEQ multiplex PCR, yet TCRdb's version contains in-frame clones alone and is incomplete. Of about 38,000 clones detected, 70% to 80% appear once; the ten largest clones hold 7% to 9.5%. This sample comprised peripheral blood, obtained from a patient treated with radiotherapy plus ipilimumab. Source of these receptors: a human donor with non-small cell lung cancer who had stable disease on radiotherapy plus ipilimumab.

This clone has a single count. This chain uses TRBV6-5 with TRBJ2-7, with no clear D. Trimming pared 2 bases from V and 1 base from J, leaving 12 bases between. This CDR3 spans 15 amino acids. Looked up from germline, CDR1 is MNHEY and CDR2 is SVGAGI. The CDR3, as DNA: TGTGCCAGCAGTTACGGAACTTCGGCGTCCTACGAGCAGTACTTC. Translated: CASSYGTSASYEQYF.

This chain joins TRBV5-5 and TRBJ1-5; D remains unclear. Germline lookup yields CDR1 SGHKS and CDR2 YYEKEE (reference sequence). This CDR3 has 12 amino acids. Trimming removed 4 bases from V and 7 bases from J, with 9 bases in between. The CDR3 DNA reads TGTGCCAGCAGCCACTTTCGGCAGCCCCAGCATTTT. Translating gives CASSHFRQPQHF.

V usage is TRBV6-5 and J usage is TRBJ1-4; 7 bases fit TRBD1. Germline CDR1 MNHEY, CDR2 SVGAGI. Unmatched junction bases numbered 8, after V lost 5 bases and J lost 8 bases. This CDR3 is built from 14 residues. CDR3 DNA sequence: TGTGCCAGCAGTAAGACAGGGAGCGGAGAAAAACTGTTTTTT. Amino acid sequence: CASSKTGSGEKLFF.

The chain employs TRBV10-2 and TRBJ1-2; D unresolved. In germline, CDR1 is WSHSY, CDR2 SAAADI. V was pared by 3 bases and J by 10 bases, with 18 bases between. The CDR3 spans 14 residues. The CDR3 region has the DNA TGCGCCAGCAGTGACCCCCCGACCGCCGCTCACTACACCTTC. Amino acid sequence: CASSDPPTAAHYTF.

The CDR3 DNA is TGTGCCAGCAGTCCGTCAGCGGGGGGGCCCACAGATACGCAGTATTTT. Translated, it gives CASSPSAGGPTDTQYF. The chain couples TRBV27 to TRBJ2-3; 10 positions agree with TRBD2. Germline values: CDR1 MNHEY, CDR2 SMNVEV (reference sequence). V shed 5 bases, J shed 2 bases, and the junction held 7 bases outside the gene matches. The CDR3 consists of 16 residues.

The rearrangement joins TRBV5-6 to TRBJ2-5, with D tentatively TRBD1 (6 bases). V was pared by 0 bases and J by 3 bases, with 6 bases between. In germline, CDR1 is SGHDT, CDR2 YYEEEE. The CDR3 has 13 residues. DNA of the CDR3: TGTGCCAGCAGCTTGGAGGGGGAAGAGACCCAGTACTTC. It is translated as CASSLEGEETQYF.

Only one count was recorded for this clone. The chain combines TRBV5-1 with TRBJ2-1; D unresolved. Germline values: CDR1 SGHRS, CDR2 YFSETQ. The V gene lost 0 bases and the J gene lost 0 bases, with 7 bases spanning the gap. The CDR3 runs to 15 residues. The CDR3 region has the DNA TGCGCCAGCAGCTTGGACGCGAGCTCCTACAATGAGCAGTTCTTC. Its translation is CASSLDASSYNEQFF.